This is a list of T cell receptor beta chains from one sample in a study of T cell repertoires in cytomegalovirus infection. TCRdb recomputed calls from the reads with MiXCR, one row per CDR3 protein. Of around 70,000 distinct CDR3 sequences listed, around 30% are singletons. These receptors have no identified antigens. The sequencing here drew on CD8+ T cells from cultured PBMCs, taken from culture after CMV antigen stimulation. The receptors here all came from a human donor in good health (CMV status not recorded). Some clones in this sample may be carry-over from other donors' samples. Each CDR3 is given with its conserved first and last residue. D genes are given only for firm matches. Clone sizes are given selectively: once, few, many, or a class where the clone is expanded.

TRBJ2-7 TRBV20-1 TRBD1 . 14 CSARDRDSRDEQYF TGCAGTGCTAGAGATAGGGACAGTCGCGACGAGCAGTACTTC
TRBJ2-3 TRBV9 . few 16 CASSPRQVASTDTQYF TGTGCCAGCAGCCCACGGCAAGTAGCGAGCACAGATACGCAGTATTTT
TRBJ1-6 TRBV19 . . 15 CASNTDSSYNSPLHF TGTGCCAGTAATACCGACAGCTCCTATAATTCACCCCTCCACTTT
TRBJ1-1 TRBV7-9 . few 16 CASSLGRTTMNTEAFF TGTGCCAGCAGCTTAGGTCGTACTACGATGAACACTGAAGCTTTCTTT
TRBJ2-7 TRBV7-9 . few 14 CASSRDVSSYEQYF TGTGCCAGCAGCAGGGACGTAAGCTCCTACGAGCAGTACTTC
TRBJ2-2 TRBV6-2/TRBV6-3 . . 14 CASSYGANTGELFF TGTGCCAGCAGTTACGGGGCCAACACCGGGGAGCTGTTTTTT
TRBJ1-5 TRBV5-5 . few 16 CASSSYREGSNQPQHF TGTGCCAGCAGCTCTTACAGGGAAGGGAGCAATCAGCCCCAGCATTTT
TRBJ1-5 TRBV28 . . 16 CASSFPPGKKNQPQHF TGTGCCAGCAGTTTCCCCCCGGGAAAGAAGAATCAGCCCCAGCATTTT
TRBJ1-5 TRBV4-1 . few 17 CASSQAFRVEGNQPQHF TGCGCCAGCAGCCAGGCGTTCAGGGTAGAGGGCAATCAGCCCCAGCATTTT
TRBJ2-3 TRBV28 . few 14 CASSLRQETGTQYF TGTGCCAGCAGTTTACGACAGGAGACGGGTACGCAGTATTTT
TRBJ2-5 TRBV7-6 TRBD1 many 15 CASSWPGTGMETQYF TGTGCCAGCAGTTGGCCCGGGACAGGGATGGAGACCCAGTACTTC
TRBJ1-1 TRBV4-1 . few 15 CASSHYRGRRTEAFF TGCGCCAGCAGCCACTACCGGGGCCGGAGAACTGAAGCTTTCTTT
TRBJ1-4 TRBV7-8 TRBD1 many 16 CASSLGPQGGGEKLFF TGTGCCAGCAGCTTAGGACCTCAGGGGGGTGGCGAAAAACTGTTTTTT
TRBJ1-5 TRBV19 TRBD1 . 16 CASTQDRGLGNQPQHF TGTGCCAGTACCCAGGACAGGGGGCTAGGCAATCAGCCCCAGCATTTT
TRBJ2-3 TRBV7-2 TRBD2 many 18 CASSPSVAGTSPTDTQYF TGTGCCAGCAGCCCCTCAGTCGCCGGGACTAGCCCCACAGATACGCAGTATTTT
TRBJ1-5 TRBV7-6 . . 14 CASSRLQGTQPQHF TGTGCCAGCAGTCGACTTCAGGGAACTCAGCCCCAGCATTTT
TRBJ2-7 TRBV7-2 . many 17 CASSLGPDRDLSYEQYF TGTGCCAGCAGCTTGGGGCCGGACAGAGACCTCTCCTACGAGCAGTACTTC
TRBJ2-3 TRBV15 TRBD2 . 18 CATSRELELAGAADTQYF TGTGCCACCAGCAGAGAATTGGAACTAGCGGGAGCGGCAGATACGCAGTATTTT
TRBJ1-1 TRBV7-9 . many 13 CASSGGRRTEAFF TGTGCCAGCAGCGGAGGGCGGCGGACTGAAGCTTTCTTT
TRBJ1-1 TRBV28 TRBD1 few 17 CASSLWGTGGADTEAFF TGTGCCAGCAGTTTATGGGGGACAGGGGGCGCAGACACTGAAGCTTTCTTT
TRBJ2-1 TRBV7-9 . many 16 CASSWDSRSSYNEQFF TGTGCCAGCAGCTGGGACTCCCGAAGCTCCTACAATGAGCAGTTCTTC
TRBJ2-1 TRBV9 TRBD1 once 18 CASSLSTTGESSYNEQFF TGTGCCAGCAGCCTCTCGACAACAGGGGAGAGCTCCTACAATGAGCAGTTCTTC
TRBJ1-1 TRBV7-9 . once 14 CASRAGGLNTEAFF TGTGCCAGCCGAGCGGGGGGATTGAACACTGAAGCTTTCTTT
TRBJ2-7 TRBV27 TRBD2 few 15 CASSLSSGSPLEQYF TGTGCCAGCAGTCTCTCGAGCGGGAGCCCTTTGGAGCAGTACTTC
TRBJ2-7 TRBV19 . many 15 CASSIGGASPYEQYF TGTGCCAGTAGCATTGGGGGTGCTTCGCCCTACGAGCAGTACTTC
TRBJ2-7 TRBV13 TRBD1 few 16 CASSLGGQGVPYEQYF TGTGCCAGCAGCTTAGGAGGACAGGGGGTACCCTACGAGCAGTACTTC
TRBJ1-2 TRBV6-5 . . 13 CASSPTPDYGYTF TGTGCCAGCAGCCCTACTCCTGACTATGGCTACACCTTC
TRBJ2-2 TRBV27 . . 14 CASSLGVATGELFF TGTGCCAGCAGTTTAGGGGTAGCCACCGGGGAGCTGTTTTTT
TRBJ2-1 TRBV11-2 TRBD2 few 17 CASSLDHERGGYNEQFF TGTGCCAGCAGCTTAGATCATGAGCGGGGGGGATACAATGAGCAGTTCTTC
TRBJ2-7 TRBV6-5 . many 13 CASSYTGAYEQYF TGTGCCAGCAGTTACACAGGAGCATACGAGCAGTACTTC
TRBJ1-1 TRBV7-9 . . 12 CASSSGGIEAFF TGTGCCAGCAGCTCTGGGGGAATTGAAGCTTTCTTT
TRBJ2-2 TRBV11-2 . . 16 CASSLTPQGLTGELFF TGTGCCAGCAGCCTAACGCCCCAGGGGTTGACCGGGGAGCTGTTTTTT
TRBJ2-3 TRBV11-2 . few 14 CASSPGFGTDTQYF TGTGCCAGCAGCCCAGGTTTCGGCACAGATACGCAGTATTTT
TRBJ2-3 TRBV12-3/TRBV12-4 . . 11 CASRKGGTQYF TGTGCCAGCAGAAAGGGTGGTACGCAGTATTTT
TRBJ2-7 TRBV6-2/TRBV6-3 TRBD2 few 14 CASSYTTSGSEQYF TGTGCCAGCAGTTACACAACTAGCGGGAGCGAGCAGTACTTC
TRBJ2-3 TRBV7-6 TRBD2 . 16 CASSPGLAASTDTQYF TGTGCTAGCAGCCCGGGACTAGCCGCTAGCACAGATACGCAGTATTTT
TRBJ2-7 TRBV9 TRBD2 . 16 CASSVAGGGLPYEQYF TGTGCCAGCAGCGTAGCTGGCGGGGGGCTTCCCTACGAGCAGTACTTC
TRBJ2-1 TRBV19 . . 14 CASSIVTGPNEQFF TGTGCCAGTAGTATAGTTACGGGACCGAATGAGCAGTTCTTC
TRBJ2-7 TRBV6-1 . few 12 CASSMSGYEQYF TGTGCCAGCAGTATGAGCGGCTACGAGCAGTACTTC
TRBJ1-2 TRBV4-3 . . 14 CASSQSQEAYGYTF TGCGCCAGCAGCCAATCACAGGAAGCCTATGGCTACACCTTC
TRBJ2-3 TRBV7-9 TRBD2 many 17 CASSLGRAGSRTDTQYF TGTGCCAGCAGCTTAGGTCGAGCGGGGTCGCGCACAGATACGCAGTATTTT
TRBJ2-7 TRBV7-6 . few 13 CASSLATVNEQYF TGTGCCAGCAGCTTAGCGACAGTTAACGAGCAGTACTTC
TRBJ2-6 TRBV7-9 . few 17 CASSLGWRSSGANVLTF TGTGCCAGCAGCTTAGGTTGGCGGAGCTCTGGGGCCAACGTCCTGACTTTC
TRBJ2-7 TRBV13 . . 14 CASSRLDSGYEQYF TGTGCCAGCAGCCGACTAGACAGTGGCTACGAGCAGTACTTC
TRBJ2-2 TRBV5-5 . many 15 CASSTDGVGAGELFF TGTGCCAGCTCGACCGACGGGGTGGGTGCCGGGGAGCTGTTTTTT
TRBJ2-1 TRBV12-3/TRBV12-4 TRBD2 many 19 CASSFLPLAGGRSYNEQFF TGTGCCAGCAGTTTCCTTCCCCTAGCGGGGGGGCGATCCTACAATGAGCAGTTCTTC
TRBJ2-2 TRBV12-3/TRBV12-4 . . 12 CVARDSTGELFF TGTGTAGCGCGGGACAGCACCGGGGAGCTGTTTTTT
TRBJ2-2 TRBV6-8 . . 15 CASGYWGGNTGELFF TGTGCCAGCGGCTACTGGGGCGGGAACACCGGGGAGCTGTTTTTT
TRBJ2-7 TRBV11-2 . . 15 CASSLEWGPNYEQYF TGTGCCAGCAGCTTAGAATGGGGTCCTAACTACGAGCAGTACTTC
TRBJ2-2 TRBV7-9 . . 13 CASSLGLQRELFF TGTGCCAGCAGCTTGGGACTTCAAAGGGAGCTGTTTTTT
TRBJ2-7 TRBV27 TRBD1 few 16 CASSRQSSGTGEEQYF TGTGCCAGCAGTCGTCAATCCTCCGGGACAGGCGAAGAGCAGTACTTC
TRBJ2-1 TRBV15 . . 14 CATSRDSEHNEQFF TGTGCCACCAGCAGAGATTCGGAACACAATGAGCAGTTCTTC
TRBJ2-1 TRBV11-2 . many 16 CASSPTGTASYNEQFF TGTGCCAGCAGCCCCACCGGGACCGCATCCTACAATGAGCAGTTCTTC
TRBJ2-1 TRBV24-1 . few 12 CATMGQGNEQFF TGTGCCACCATGGGGCAGGGGAATGAGCAGTTCTTC
TRBJ1-2 TRBV4-2 . . 16 CASSQGSRTANYGYTF TGTGCCAGCAGCCAAGGTTCCCGGACCGCTAACTATGGCTACACCTTC